These 4 T cell receptor beta chains share one sample of origin, sequenced in a study of T cell repertoires in cytomegalovirus infection. Their cognate antigens are unknown. TCRdb analysed the reads with MiXCR anew, one entry per CDR3 protein. The data hold 600,000 to 700,000 distinct CDR3 sequences, with roughly 30% observed a single time. Sequenced here: cultured PBMCs, sampled from culture after CMV antigen stimulation. The receptors come from a human donor in good health (CMV status not recorded). Some clones in this sample may be carry-over from other donors' samples.

The chain recombines TRBV7-2 with TRBJ1-5; D is perhaps TRBD1 (6 bases). Germline V gene lookup returns CDR1 SGHTA and CDR2 FQGNSA. The CDR3 extends over 14 amino acids. Trimming stripped 4 bases from V and 5 bases from J, with 12 bases between. This chain's CDR3 is CASSYITGYQPQHF. The CDR3 bases are TGTGCCAGCAGCTATATCACAGGGTATCAGCCCCAGCATTTT.

The chain links TRBV10-3 to TRBJ2-3, with 8 bases fitting TRBD2. V lost 2 bases and J lost 3; bases outside the gene matches: 4. The length of the CDR3 is 15 residues. Per the germline V gene, CDR1 is ENHRY and CDR2 is SYGVKD. In DNA, the CDR3 is TGTGCCATCAGTGAGCCGGGCGGGGGGACAGATACGCAGTATTTT. It codes for CAISEPGGGTDTQYF.

This sequence joins TRBV7-6 and TRBJ2-3; the match to TRBD2 covers 8 bases. The V gene end was trimmed by 1 base and the J gene end by 4 bases; junction bases not matched to a gene: 4. Germline V CDR1 and CDR2: SGHVS, FNYEAQ. CDR3 length: 15 residues. CDR3 in amino acids: CASSLVAGWSDTQYF. The DNA of the CDR3 is TGTGCCAGCAGCTTAGTAGCGGGATGGTCAGATACGCAGTATTTT.

This clonotype was seen a few times. V gene TRBV7-9 combines with J gene TRBJ2-7, with 7 bases that match TRBD2. The trim removed 0 bases at V and 0 bases at J, leaving 8 bases unmatched. Germline CDR1 and CDR2: SEHNR and FQNEAQ (reference sequence). The CDR3 loop spans 17 amino acids. The CDR3 sequence is CASSLAAGGRHSYEQYF. The CDR3 bases are TGTGCCAGCAGCTTAGCGGCTGGCGGGAGACACTCCTACGAGCAGTACTTC.